Listed below are T cell receptor beta chains from one sample, sequenced in a study of response to subunit inactivated influenza vaccine. MiXCR, run by TCRdb on the RT-PCR reads, gives a single entry per CDR3 protein. The top ten clones hold about an eighth of a sample with about 480,000 distinct CDR3 sequences, 10% to 15% of them seen once. This specimen consisted of PBMCs from blood, obtained about 6 weeks after vaccination. These receptors were collected from a man in his fifties who received an inactivated influenza vaccine. Both conserved end residues are part of each CDR3. The order of the fields is J gene, CDR3 length, clone size, V gene, D gene, CDR3 protein, CDR3 DNA. A D gene is named only where the DNA matches it firmly. Some rows mark clone size as missing; the rest say once, few, many or name a class of expanded clone.

TRBJ2-5,15,few,TRBV29-1,TRBD1,CSVERLRGHRETQYF,TGCAGCGTGGAAAGGCTCAGGGGGCATCGAGAGACCCAGTACTTC
TRBJ2-7,14,few,TRBV20-1,TRBD1,CSAELGTGSYEQYF,TGCAGTGCTGAACTCGGGACAGGGTCCTACGAGCAGTACTTC
TRBJ1-1,12,.,TRBV20-1,.,CSAGLGGTEAFF,TGCAGTGCTGGGTTAGGGGGCACTGAAGCTTTCTTT
TRBJ1-2,15,few,TRBV4-2,.,CASSQRPGTDYGYTF,TGTGCCAGCAGCCAGCGGCCCGGGACGGACTATGGCTACACCTTC
TRBJ2-7,16,.,TRBV12-3/TRBV12-4,.,CASSPLKGQSSYEQYF,TGTGCCAGCAGTCCATTAAAGGGCCAAAGCTCCTACGAGCAGTACTTC
TRBJ1-2,13,.,TRBV24-1,.,CATSEGASYGYTF,TGTGCCACCAGTGAAGGGGCCTCCTATGGCTACACCTTC
TRBJ2-7,15,few,TRBV4-3,TRBD1,CASSQDTGQHYEQYF,TGCGCCAGCAGCCAAGATACGGGACAGCACTACGAGCAGTACTTC
TRBJ1-3,14,many,TRBV12-3/TRBV12-4,.,CASSLGGYGNTIYF,TGTGCCAGCAGTTTAGGAGGTTACGGAAACACCATATATTTT
TRBJ1-1,14,few,TRBV27,.,CASSFNGGGTEAFF,TGTGCCAGCAGTTTTAACGGGGGGGGAACTGAAGCTTTCTTT
TRBJ2-2,13,.,TRBV2,TRBD1,CASSEDRGGELFF,TGTGCCAGCAGTGAAGACAGGGGCGGGGAGCTGTTTTTT
TRBJ2-2,17,.,TRBV4-3,TRBD2,CASSAHLAVSNTGELFF,TGCGCCAGCAGCGCACATCTAGCGGTTTCGAACACCGGGGAGCTGTTTTTT
TRBJ2-5,13,few,TRBV10-2,.,CASSESMGTHKYF,TGCGCCAGCAGTGAGTCGATGGGTACACACAAGTACTTC
TRBJ2-1,15,.,TRBV12-3/TRBV12-4,.,CASSYRTPTENEQFF,TGTGCCAGCAGTTACAGGACCCCCACAGAGAATGAGCAGTTCTTC
TRBJ1-1,13,few,TRBV20-1,.,CSAGRDKYTEAFF,TGCAGTGCTGGCCGGGACAAATACACTGAAGCTTTCTTT
TRBJ1-5,15,few,TRBV24-1,.,CATSDSEYSNQPQHF,TGTGCCACCAGTGATTCGGAATATAGCAATCAGCCCCAGCATTTT
TRBJ2-6,15,.,TRBV20-1,TRBD1,CSADRVGSGANVLTF,TGCAGTGCCGACAGGGTCGGGTCTGGGGCCAACGTCCTGACTTTC
TRBJ2-7,15,.,TRBV7-2,TRBD2,CASSRAGGSSYEQYF,TGTGCCAGCAGCCGAGCGGGGGGGAGCTCCTACGAGCAGTACTTC
TRBJ2-1,15,.,TRBV7-8,TRBD2,CASSYKLAGGREQFF,TGTGCCAGCAGCTATAAACTAGCGGGAGGCCGGGAGCAGTTCTTC
TRBJ2-4,14,once,TRBV6-5,.,CASSYTREGTIQYF,TGTGCCAGCAGTTACACGCGAGAAGGGACAATACAGTACTTC
TRBJ2-4,17,.,TRBV4-1,.,CASRQEGGFNAKNIQYF,TGCGCCAGCAGACAAGAAGGAGGATTTAACGCCAAAAACATTCAGTACTTC
TRBJ1-5,13,few,TRBV12-3/TRBV12-4,.,CASSLNTGQPQHF,TGTGCCAGCAGTTTAAATACAGGGCAGCCCCAGCATTTT
TRBJ1-1,19,.,TRBV7-2,TRBD1,CASSLGFYGTGFGGTEAFF,TGTGCCAGCAGCTTAGGCTTCTACGGGACAGGCTTCGGTGGCACTGAAGCTTTCTTT
TRBJ2-1,15,many,TRBV5-1,TRBD2,CASSKQRGANNEQFF,TGCGCCAGCAGCAAACAGCGGGGGGCTAACAATGAGCAGTTCTTC
TRBJ2-3,15,few,TRBV28,.,CASSFGRTYTDTQYF,TGTGCCAGCAGTTTCGGGCGGACCTACACAGATACGCAGTATTTT
TRBJ2-1,14,many,TRBV20-1,TRBD2,CSARMTSSHNEQFF,TGCAGTGCTAGAATGACTAGCAGCCACAATGAGCAGTTCTTC
TRBJ2-7,14,.,TRBV7-2,TRBD2,CASSPLSGSSPSYF,TGTGCCAGCAGCCCCCTAAGCGGGAGTTCCCCATCATACTTC
TRBJ2-1,14,.,TRBV29-1,.,CSGDRSWAYNEQFF,TGCAGCGGTGACAGAAGCTGGGCATACAATGAGCAGTTCTTC
TRBJ2-5,15,few,TRBV5-1,.,CASSLGGGSSETQYF,TGCGCCAGCAGCTTGGGCGGTGGGAGTAGTGAGACCCAGTACTTC
TRBJ2-3,14,.,TRBV20-1,.,CSAVPRLRTDTQYF,TGCAGTGCTGTGCCAAGACTTCGTACAGATACGCAGTATTTT
TRBJ2-3,14,many,TRBV5-1,.,CASSLAGLADTQYF,TGCGCCAGCAGCTTGGCCGGGCTAGCAGATACGCAGTATTTT
TRBJ1-1,16,.,TRBV7-2,.,CASSSDSGVRNTEAFF,TGTGCCAGCAGCTCAGACTCAGGGGTGCGGAACACTGAAGCTTTCTTT
TRBJ1-1,12,few,TRBV12-3/TRBV12-4,.,CASSFAGTEAFF,TGTGCCAGCAGTTTTGCGGGAACTGAAGCTTTCTTT
TRBJ2-2,15,.,TRBV7-2,TRBD1,CASSLMRGPVGELFF,TGTGCCAGCAGCTTGATGAGGGGGCCGGTCGGGGAGCTGTTTTTT
TRBJ2-5,13,few,TRBV12-3/TRBV12-4,.,CASNLGAGETQYF,TGTGCCAGCAACCTAGGGGCAGGGGAGACCCAGTACTTC
TRBJ2-5,13,few,TRBV12-3/TRBV12-4,.,CASSFRVGETQYF,TGTGCCAGCAGTTTTCGGGTTGGAGAGACCCAGTACTTC
TRBJ1-4,15,few,TRBV4-2,.,CASSLDRKDNEKLFF,TGTGCCAGCAGCCTAGACCGGAAAGATAATGAAAAACTGTTTTTT
TRBJ2-2,15,once,TRBV7-8,.,CASSLYRERTGEPFF,TGTGCCAGCAGCTTATACAGGGAACGCACCGGGGAGCCGTTTTTT
TRBJ2-5,11,many,TRBV29-1,.,CSVRRGETQYF,TGCAGCGTTCGAAGGGGAGAGACCCAGTACTTC
TRBJ2-7,14,few,TRBV20-1,TRBD1,CSAPKGQGGYEQYF,TGCAGTGCTCCCAAGGGACAGGGAGGCTACGAGCAGTACTTC
TRBJ1-4,15,.,TRBV29-1,TRBD1,CSVKRGTDHNEKLFF,TGCAGCGTCAAACGGGGGACAGACCATAATGAAAAACTGTTTTTT
TRBJ2-2,13,many,TRBV5-1,.,CASSLTTTGELFF,TGCGCCAGCAGCTTGACAACCACCGGGGAGCTGTTTTTT
TRBJ2-1,17,few,TRBV27,TRBD2,CASSYRTSGWEIYEQFF,TGTGCCAGCAGTTACAGGACTAGCGGGTGGGAGATATATGAGCAGTTCTTC
TRBJ1-5,13,few,TRBV7-9,.,CASSYGDGQPQHF,TGTGCCAGCAGCTACGGCGATGGTCAGCCCCAGCATTTT
TRBJ2-3,14,many,TRBV10-2,.,CATLRGPGTDTQYF,TGCGCCACCCTGAGGGGTCCGGGCACAGATACGCAGTATTTT
TRBJ2-1,17,.,TRBV7-9,.,CASSLGTTLHFGNEQFF,TGTGCCAGCAGCTTAGGGACTACTCTCCACTTTGGAAATGAGCAGTTCTTC
TRBJ1-5,15,.,TRBV15,.,CATRPHDRLNQPQHF,TGTGCCACCAGGCCCCATGACAGGTTAAATCAGCCCCAGCATTTT